The T cell receptor beta chain described here comes from a study of T cells in Graves' hyperthyroidism and ophthalmopathy. CDR1 is SGHDT, CDR2 YYEEEE, per germline. The CDR3 has 17 amino acids. Germline trimming cut 4 bases from V and 0 bases from J; bases unmatched to any gene: 9. Researchers took RNA transcripts and amplified the TCR beta CDR3 regions from them. Primed by the HTBI set, a first-round RT-PCR was run on the TCR CDR3. TCRdb used MiXCR to reprocess the multiplex PCR reads, holding one entry per CDR3 protein. The sample holds over 250,000 distinct CDR3 sequences; approximately 17% are singletons and the top ten take around 58%.

The source of this sequence is a woman aged 60-75 years with Graves' ophthalmopathy. V gene TRBV5-6 combines with J gene TRBJ1-5, with 8 bases matching TRBD1. Sample: blood. CDR3 DNA: TGTGCCAGCAGCCGAGGACAGGGCCTCTATAGCAATCAGCCCCAGCATTTT. This codes for CASSRGQGLYSNQPQHF.